Below, 13 T cell receptor beta chains from the same sample are listed, as sequenced in a study of OX40 agonist ivuxolimab in advanced cancers. TCRdb's copy holds only in-frame clones and misses some; the assay was immunoSEQ multiplex PCR. This sample yields 55,000 to 90,000 clones, of which around nine tenths are seen a single time; 2% to 2.5% belongs to the top ten. The source was CD4+ or CD8+ T cells sorted from blood, collected in a trial of the OX40 agonist ivuxolimab. These TCRs come from an adult with an advanced solid tumor such as melanoma, head and neck, liver or kidney cancer.

The chain combines TRBV30 with TRBJ1-5; tentative D call: TRBD1 (6 bases). V was clipped by 3 bases and J by 6 bases, with 24 bases between them. The germline V gene has CDR1 GTSNPN and CDR2 SVGIG (reference sequence). This CDR3 spans 17 amino acids. The CDR3 reads CAWSDGTPKGSFQPQHF. CDR3 coding DNA: TGTGCCTGGAGCGATGGGACACCCAAAGGTAGTTTTCAGCCCCAGCATTTT.

The V call is TRBV28, the J call TRBJ2-1; 7 bases line up with TRBD1. This CDR3 spans 12 amino acids. In germline, CDR1 is MDHEN, CDR2 SYDVKM. V was clipped by 6 bases and J by 10 bases; unmatched bases: 6. The CDR3 region has the DNA TGTGCCAGCAGGACAGGGTGGGGCGAGCAGTTCTTC. Its translation: CASRTGWGEQFF.

The chain is built from TRBV28 and TRBJ1-2; D not certain. Trimming left V 4 bases short and J 2 bases short, with 8 bases between. The CDR3 contains 13 residues. Germline V gene data show CDR1 as MDHEN and CDR2 as SYDVKM. The CDR3 is CASSSMGNYGYTF. The CDR3 region has the DNA TGTGCCAGCAGTTCCATGGGAAACTATGGCTACACCTTC.

The gene calls are TRBV5-1 and TRBJ2-5; TRBD2 matches at 10 bases. The CDR3 sequence is 17 residues long. Per the germline V gene, CDR1 is SGHRS and CDR2 is YFSETQ. The ends lost 0 bases at V and 5 bases at J; junction bases unmatched: 10. This CDR3 is CASSLVRLAGVPETQYF. CDR3 bases: TGCGCCAGCAGCTTGGTTAGGCTAGCGGGAGTTCCGGAGACCCAGTACTTC.

This clone appeared a single time. The chain uses TRBV19 and TRBJ2-1; D possibly corresponds to TRBD1 (5 bases). Trimming left V 2 bases short and J 1 base short, with 12 bases between. Germline V gene data show CDR1 as LNHDA and CDR2 as SQIVND (reference sequence). The CDR3 sequence is 16 residues long. The CDR3 region is CASSINGAASYNEQFF. In DNA, the CDR3 is TGTGCCAGTAGTATAAATGGGGCGGCGTCCTACAATGAGCAGTTCTTC.

The CDR3 loop reads CASSFGSPGPGGNEQFF. The CDR3, as DNA: TGTGCCAGCTCATTTGGGTCACCGGGCCCGGGGGGCAATGAGCAGTTCTTC. The gene calls are TRBV18 and TRBJ2-1; 7 bases match TRBD2. Germline lookup yields CDR1 KGHSH and CDR2 LQKENI. The CDR3 loop spans 17 amino acids. J lost 6 bases, V lost 5 bases, and 16 bases had no gene match.

The J gene is TRBJ2-5, the V gene TRBV27; D might be TRBD1 (5 bases). Germline V gives CDR1 MNHEY, CDR2 SMNVEV (reference sequence). V was shortened by 2 bases and J by 5 bases, with 6 bases between the two germline ends. The length of the CDR3 is 12 residues. The DNA for the CDR3 is TGTGCCAGCAGTTTAAAGGGGGAGACCCAGTACTTC. Residues: CASSLKGETQYF.

The J gene is TRBJ2-7, the V gene TRBV4-2, with unresolved D. V lost 1 base, J lost 6 bases, and 10 bases lay in between. The CDR3 consists of 13 residues. Per the germline V gene, CDR1 is LGHNA and CDR2 is YNFKEQ. The CDR3 here is CASSQGGRSEQYF. The CDR3 nucleotides are TGTGCCAGCAGCCAAGGGGGAAGGAGCGAGCAGTACTTC.

To note about this clone: This sample includes further DNA sequences coding for the same CDR3. The J gene is TRBJ2-2, the V gene TRBV5-1; TRBD2 agrees at 14 bases. J gave up 4 bases and V 4 bases, and 3 bases lay outside the gene matches. CDR3 length: 16 residues. Germline V gene data show CDR1 as SGHRS and CDR2 as YFSETQ. The CDR3 coding sequence is TGCGCCAGCAGCCTCGGACTAGCGGGAGGCACCGGGGAGCTGTTTTTT. Its translation: CASSLGLAGGTGELFF.

This clone was recorded a few times. The chain combines TRBV28 with TRBJ1-5; D uncertain. Per germline, CDR1 MDHEN and CDR2 SYDVKM. The CDR3 runs 15 residues. The V end lost 6 bases, the J end lost 6 bases, and 18 bases lay between the germline ends. The CDR3 sequence: CASSRIPIPTQPQHF. CDR3 DNA: TGTGCCAGCAGCCGCATACCCATTCCCACTCAGCCCCAGCATTTT.

The V and J genes are TRBV30 and TRBJ1-4; D perhaps matches TRBD1 (5 bases). From germline, CDR1 is GTSNPN and CDR2 SVGIG (reference sequence). The CDR3 sequence is 12 residues long. Trimming took 8 bases from V and 3 from J, leaving 10 bases between them. The CDR3 coding sequence is TGTGCCGGACAAAGACCTAATGAAAAACTGTTTTTT. It is translated as CAGQRPNEKLFF.

The V call is TRBV19, the J call TRBJ2-7; a weak D match, TRBD1 (6 bases). Deletions cut 4 bases from V and 6 bases from J, with 16 bases between. This CDR3 contains 14 residues. The V gene's germline CDR1 is LNHDA and CDR2 SQIVND (reference sequence). CDR3 sequence: CASSRQGSGLEQYF. DNA for the CDR3: TGTGCCAGTAGTAGGCAGGGGTCGGGGCTCGAGCAGTACTTC. The whole variable domain, remainder taken from reference TRBV19 and TRBJ2-7, is DGGITQSPKYLFRKEGQNVTLSCEQNLNHDAMYWYRQDPGQGLRLIYYSQIVNDFQKGDIAEGYSVSREKKESFPLTVTSAQKNPTAFYLCASSRQGSGLEQYFGPGTRLTVT.

The chain is built from TRBV18 and TRBJ1-4; D is unclear. Germline assignment: CDR1 KGHSH and CDR2 LQKENI. CDR3 length: 13 residues. V lost 5 bases and J 8 bases, leaving 12 bases between the germline ends. The CDR3 protein is CASSSGAREKLFF. The CDR3 DNA sequence: TGTGCCAGCTCATCAGGAGCCCGCGAAAAACTGTTTTTT. Supplemented by reference TRBV18 and TRBJ1-4, the full variable domain reads NAGVMQNPRHLVRRRGQEARLRCSPMKGHSHVYWYRQLPEEGLKFMVYLQKENIIDESGMPKERFSAEFPKEGPSILRIQQVVRGDSAAYFCASSSGAREKLFFGSGTQLSVL.